This TCR beta chain was recovered during a study of post-analysis software for immune sequencing data. Study at large: In terms of disease course, relapsing-remitting, secondary progressive and progressive-relapsing multiple sclerosis were included. Study results and limitations: With TRBV5-6, TRBV5-1 and TRBV20-1 included, about 5 TRBV segments were more frequent in patients than in controls.

Every TCR beta cDNA library bore unique molecular identifiers. MiXCR was run by TCRdb on the PCR reads, yielding one entry per CDR3 protein. The sample comprises about 810,000 distinct CDR3 sequences, about 53% of which are singletons, and 4.6% rests with the top ten. The CDR3 is 15 residues long. Trimming pared 6 bases from V and 4 bases from J, leaving 19 bases between. As for this clonotype: Its antigen is still unknown.

This chain uses TRBV12-3 or TRBV12-4 with TRBJ2-7; either TRBD1 or TRBD2 may supply D (5 bases each). The TCR was taken from a girl aged 5-17 years with multiple sclerosis. The sequencing sample was made of blood. The CDR3 spells CASSRKGPTRYEQYF. The CDR3 bases are TGTGCCAGCAGCCGTAAGGGACCGACCAGATACGAGCAGTACTTC.